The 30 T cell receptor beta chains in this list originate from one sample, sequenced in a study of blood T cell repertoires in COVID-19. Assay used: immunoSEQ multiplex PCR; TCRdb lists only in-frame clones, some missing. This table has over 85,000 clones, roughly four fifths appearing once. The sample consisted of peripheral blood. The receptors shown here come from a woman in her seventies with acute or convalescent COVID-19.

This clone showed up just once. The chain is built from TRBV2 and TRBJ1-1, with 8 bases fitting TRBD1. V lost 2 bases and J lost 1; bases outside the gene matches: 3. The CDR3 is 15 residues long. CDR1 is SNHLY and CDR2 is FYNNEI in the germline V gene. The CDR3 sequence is CASSEQGQENTEAFF. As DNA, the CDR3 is TGTGCCAGCAGTGAACAGGGACAGGAGAACACTGAAGCTTTCTTT.

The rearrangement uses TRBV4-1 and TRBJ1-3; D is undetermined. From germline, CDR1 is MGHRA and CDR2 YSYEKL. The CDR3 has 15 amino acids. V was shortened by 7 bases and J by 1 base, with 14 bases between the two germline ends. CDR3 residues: CASTRMHQSGNTIYF. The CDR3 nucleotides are TGCGCCAGCACCCGAATGCATCAGTCTGGAAACACCATATATTTT.

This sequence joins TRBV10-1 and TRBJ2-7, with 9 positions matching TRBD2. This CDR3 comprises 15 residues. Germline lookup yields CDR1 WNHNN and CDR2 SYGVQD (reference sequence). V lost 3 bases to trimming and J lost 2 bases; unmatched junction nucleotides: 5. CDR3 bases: TGCGCCAGCAGTGATGTGCGGGGGGGTACCTACGAGCAGTACTTC. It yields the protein CASSDVRGGTYEQYF.

The CDR3 sequence is CASSRGQGGTEAFF. The CDR3 DNA is TGTGCCAGCAGCCGGGGACAGGGGGGCACTGAAGCTTTCTTT. The chain links TRBV3-1 (or the pseudogene TRBV3-2) to TRBJ1-1, with 11 bases lining up with TRBD1. Germline CDR1 is LGHDT and CDR2 is YNNKEL (reference sequence). After removal of 4 bases from V and 4 bases from J, the junction contained 2 bases not matched to a gene. This CDR3 is built from 14 residues.

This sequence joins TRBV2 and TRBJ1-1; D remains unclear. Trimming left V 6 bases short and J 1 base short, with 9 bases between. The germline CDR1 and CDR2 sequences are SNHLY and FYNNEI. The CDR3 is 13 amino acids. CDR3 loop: CASSLGRNTEAFF. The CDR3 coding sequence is TGTGCCAGCAGCCTCGGTAGGAACACTGAAGCTTTCTTT.

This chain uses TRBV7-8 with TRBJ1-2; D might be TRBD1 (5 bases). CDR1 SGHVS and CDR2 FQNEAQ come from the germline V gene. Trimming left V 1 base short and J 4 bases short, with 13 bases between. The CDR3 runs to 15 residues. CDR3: CASSLEGRWGYGYTF. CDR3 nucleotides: TGTGCCAGCAGCTTAGAGGGGCGATGGGGCTATGGCTACACCTTC.

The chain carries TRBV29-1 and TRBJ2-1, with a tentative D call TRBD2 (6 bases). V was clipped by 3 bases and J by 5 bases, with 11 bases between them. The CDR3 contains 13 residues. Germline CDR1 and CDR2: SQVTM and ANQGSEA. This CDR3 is CSVDRGADNEQFF. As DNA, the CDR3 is TGCAGCGTTGATCGCGGGGCTGACAATGAGCAGTTCTTC.

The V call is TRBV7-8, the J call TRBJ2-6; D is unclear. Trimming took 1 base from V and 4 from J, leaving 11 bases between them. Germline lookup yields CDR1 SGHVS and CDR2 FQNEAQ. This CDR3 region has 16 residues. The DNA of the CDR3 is TGTGCCAGCAGCTTAGTCCTTCATCTAGGGGCCAACGTCCTGACTTTC. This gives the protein CASSLVLHLGANVLTF. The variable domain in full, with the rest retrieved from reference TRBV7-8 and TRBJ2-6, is GAGVSQSPRYKVAKRGQDVALRCDPISGHVSLFWYQQALGQGPEFLTYFQNEAQLDKSGLPSDRFFAERPEGSVSTLKIQRTQQEDSAVYLCASSLVLHLGANVLTFGAGSRLTVL.

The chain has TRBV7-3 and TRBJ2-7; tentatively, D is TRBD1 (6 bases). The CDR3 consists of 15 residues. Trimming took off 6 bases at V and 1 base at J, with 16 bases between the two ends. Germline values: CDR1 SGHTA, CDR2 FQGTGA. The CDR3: CASSPGQGWSYEQYF. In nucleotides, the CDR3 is TGTGCCAGCAGTCCAGGGCAGGGGTGGTCCTACGAGCAGTACTTC. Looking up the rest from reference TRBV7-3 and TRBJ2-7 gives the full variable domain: GAGVSQTPSNKVTEKGKYVELRCDPISGHTALYWYRQSLGQGPEFLIYFQGTGAADDSGLPNDRFFAVRPEGSVSTLKIQRTERGDSAVYLCASSPGQGWSYEQYFGPGTRLTVT.

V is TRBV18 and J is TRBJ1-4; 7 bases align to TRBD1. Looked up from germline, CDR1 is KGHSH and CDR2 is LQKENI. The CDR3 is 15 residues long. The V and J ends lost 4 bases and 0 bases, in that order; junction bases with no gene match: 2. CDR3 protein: CASSLDRATNEKLFF. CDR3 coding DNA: TGTGCCAGCTCACTCGACAGGGCAACTAATGAAAAACTGTTTTTT.

This CDR3 is CAWNRGLEPQHF. CDR3 coding DNA: TGTGCCTGGAACAGGGGGCTTGAGCCCCAGCATTTT. The chain uses TRBV30 and TRBJ1-5; 9 nucleotides line up with TRBD1. This CDR3 contains 12 residues. The germline V gene has CDR1 GTSNPN and CDR2 SVGIG (reference sequence). The junction had 3 bases not matched to a gene; V was cut back by 4 bases and J by 8 bases. Filled out from reference TRBV30 and TRBJ1-5, the complete variable domain reads SQTIHQWPATLVQPVGSPLSLECTVEGTSNPNLYWYRQAAGRGLQLLFYSVGIGQISSEVPQNLSASRPQDRQFILSSKKLLLSDSGFYLCAWNRGLEPQHFGDGTRLSIL.

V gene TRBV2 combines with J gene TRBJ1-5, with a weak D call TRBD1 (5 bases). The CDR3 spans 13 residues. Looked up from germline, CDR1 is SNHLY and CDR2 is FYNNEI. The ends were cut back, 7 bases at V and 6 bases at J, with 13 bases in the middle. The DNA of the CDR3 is TGTGCCAGCATGGCTGACAGTAGTCAGCCCCAGCATTTT. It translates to CASMADSSQPQHF.

CDR3 sequence (DNA): TGTGCCTGGAGAGCTATGTGGTTGAACACTGAAGCTTTCTTT. Translated, it gives CAWRAMWLNTEAFF. V and J are TRBV30 and TRBJ1-1; D remains unclear. Germline V gene lookup returns CDR1 GTSNPN and CDR2 SVGIG (reference sequence). The CDR3 covers 14 residues. V lost 3 bases and J lost 0, with 11 bases in between. Based on the CDR3 plus reference TRBV30 and TRBJ1-1, the full variable domain is SQTIHQWPATLVQPVGSPLSLECTVEGTSNPNLYWYRQAAGRGLQLLFYSVGIGQISSEVPQNLSASRPQDRQFILSSKKLLLSDSGFYLCAWRAMWLNTEAFFGQGTRLTVV.

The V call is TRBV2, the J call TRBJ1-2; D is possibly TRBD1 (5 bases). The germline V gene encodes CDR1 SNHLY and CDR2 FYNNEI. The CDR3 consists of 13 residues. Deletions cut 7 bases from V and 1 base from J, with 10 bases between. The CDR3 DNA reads TGTGCCAGCAAGGCGGACAATAACTATGGCTACACCTTC. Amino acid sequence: CASKADNNYGYTF.

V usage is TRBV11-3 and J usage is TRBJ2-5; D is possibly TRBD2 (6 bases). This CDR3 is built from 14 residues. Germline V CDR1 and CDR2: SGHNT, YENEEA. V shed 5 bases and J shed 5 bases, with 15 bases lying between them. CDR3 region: CASSPSVLAETQYF. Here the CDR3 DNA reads TGTGCCAGCAGCCCTAGCGTCCTAGCGGAGACCCAGTACTTC.

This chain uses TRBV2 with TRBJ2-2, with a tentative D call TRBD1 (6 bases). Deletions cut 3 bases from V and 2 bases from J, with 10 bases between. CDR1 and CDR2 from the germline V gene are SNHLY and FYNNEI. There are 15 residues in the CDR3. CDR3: CASSDSGVNTGELFF. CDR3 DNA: TGTGCCAGCAGTGACTCAGGGGTTAACACCGGGGAGCTGTTTTTT. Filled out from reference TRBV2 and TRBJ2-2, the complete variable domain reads EPEVTQTPSHQVTQMGQEVILRCVPISNHLYFYWYRQILGQKVEFLVSFYNNEISEKSEIFDDQFSVERPDGSNFTLKIRSTKLEDSAMYFCASSDSGVNTGELFFGEGSRLTVL.

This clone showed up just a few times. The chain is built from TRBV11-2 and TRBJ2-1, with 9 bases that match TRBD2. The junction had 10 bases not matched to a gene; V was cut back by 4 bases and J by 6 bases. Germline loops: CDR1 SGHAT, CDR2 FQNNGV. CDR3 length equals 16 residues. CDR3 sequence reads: CASSSRLAGESNEQFF. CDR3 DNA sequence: TGTGCCAGCAGCTCCCGATTAGCGGGGGAAAGCAATGAGCAGTTCTTC.

For the CDR3, the DNA is TGTGCCAGCAGCTTACTTCTCACAGGGAATCAGCCCCAGCATTTT. This sequence encodes CASSLLLTGNQPQHF. The V gene is TRBV7-8, the J gene TRBJ1-5, with D possibly TRBD1 on 6 matching bases. The V and J ends lost 2 bases and 4 bases respectively, with 12 bases between them. The CDR3 runs 15 residues. Per germline, CDR1 SGHVS and CDR2 FQNEAQ.

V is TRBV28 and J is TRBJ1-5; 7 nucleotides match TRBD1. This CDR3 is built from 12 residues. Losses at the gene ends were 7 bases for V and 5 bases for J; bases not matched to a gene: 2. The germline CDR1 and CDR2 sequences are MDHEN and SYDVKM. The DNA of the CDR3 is TGTGCCAGCATGAGGGGGCATCAGCCCCAGCATTTT. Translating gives CASMRGHQPQHF.

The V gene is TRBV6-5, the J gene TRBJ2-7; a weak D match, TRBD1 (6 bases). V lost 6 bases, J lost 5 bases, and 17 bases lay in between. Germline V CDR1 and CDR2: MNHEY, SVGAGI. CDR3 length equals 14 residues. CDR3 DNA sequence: TGTGCCAGCAGCGAGGGGGTTGCGAGGGACGAGCAGTACTTC. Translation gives CASSEGVARDEQYF.

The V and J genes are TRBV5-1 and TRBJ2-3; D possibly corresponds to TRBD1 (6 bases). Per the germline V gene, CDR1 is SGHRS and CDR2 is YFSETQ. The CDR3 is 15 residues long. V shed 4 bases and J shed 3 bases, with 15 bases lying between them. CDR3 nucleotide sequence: TGCGCCAGCAGCCGGGAACAGGGTACGACAGATACGCAGTATTTT. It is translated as CASSREQGTTDTQYF.

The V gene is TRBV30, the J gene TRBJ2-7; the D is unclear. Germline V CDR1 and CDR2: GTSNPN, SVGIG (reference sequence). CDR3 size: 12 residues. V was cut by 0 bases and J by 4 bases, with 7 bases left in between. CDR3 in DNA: TGTGCCTGGAGTGTAACAAATTACGAGCAGTACTTC. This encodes CAWSVTNYEQYF.

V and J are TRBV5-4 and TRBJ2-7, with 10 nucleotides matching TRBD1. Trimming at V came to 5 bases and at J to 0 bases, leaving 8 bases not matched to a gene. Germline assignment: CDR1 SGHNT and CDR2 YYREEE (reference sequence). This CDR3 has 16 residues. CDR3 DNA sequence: TGTGCCAGCAGTCCGGACAGGGGGAGAAGCTCCTACGAGCAGTACTTC. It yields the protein CASSPDRGRSSYEQYF.

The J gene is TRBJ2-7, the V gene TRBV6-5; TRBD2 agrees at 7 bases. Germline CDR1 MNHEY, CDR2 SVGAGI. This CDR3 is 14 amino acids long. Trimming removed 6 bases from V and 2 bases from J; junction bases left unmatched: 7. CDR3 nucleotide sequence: TGTGCCAGCAGCCCGATGGGGGGGGCCTACGAGCAGTACTTC. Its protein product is CASSPMGGAYEQYF.

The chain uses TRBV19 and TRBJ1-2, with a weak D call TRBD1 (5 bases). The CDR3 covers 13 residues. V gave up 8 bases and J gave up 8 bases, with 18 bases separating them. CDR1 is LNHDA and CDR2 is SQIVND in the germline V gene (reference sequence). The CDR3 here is CASVQGGIDGYTF. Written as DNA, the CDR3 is TGTGCCAGTGTTCAGGGAGGAATCGACGGCTACACCTTC. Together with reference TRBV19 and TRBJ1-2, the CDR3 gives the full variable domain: DGGITQSPKYLFRKEGQNVTLSCEQNLNHDAMYWYRQDPGQGLRLIYYSQIVNDFQKGDIAEGYSVSREKKESFPLTVTSAQKNPTAFYLCASVQGGIDGYTFGSGTRLTVV.

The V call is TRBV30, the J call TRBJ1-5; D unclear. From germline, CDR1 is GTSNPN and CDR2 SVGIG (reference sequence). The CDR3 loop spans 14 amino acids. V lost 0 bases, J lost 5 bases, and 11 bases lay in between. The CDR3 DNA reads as TGTGCCTGGAGTGTACTGGGGAGGGATCAGCCCCAGCATTTT. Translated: CAWSVLGRDQPQHF.

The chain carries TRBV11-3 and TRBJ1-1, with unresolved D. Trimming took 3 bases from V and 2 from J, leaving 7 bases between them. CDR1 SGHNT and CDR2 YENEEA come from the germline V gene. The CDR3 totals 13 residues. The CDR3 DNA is TGTGCCAGCAGCTTTTCCGTAAACACTGAAGCTTTCTTT. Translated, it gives CASSFSVNTEAFF.

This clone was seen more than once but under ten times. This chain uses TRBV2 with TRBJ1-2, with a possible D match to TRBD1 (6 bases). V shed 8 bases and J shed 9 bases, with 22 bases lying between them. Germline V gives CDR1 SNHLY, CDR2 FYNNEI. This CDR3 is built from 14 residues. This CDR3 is CASPGTSDFLSYTF. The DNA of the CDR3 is TGTGCCAGCCCCGGGACATCGGACTTCCTTAGCTACACCTTC.

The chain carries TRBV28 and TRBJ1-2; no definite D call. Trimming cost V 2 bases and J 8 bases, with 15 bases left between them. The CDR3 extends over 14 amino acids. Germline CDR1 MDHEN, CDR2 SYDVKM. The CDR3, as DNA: TGTGCCAGCAGTTTACCACACCGGGAAGACGGCTACACCTTC. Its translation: CASSLPHREDGYTF.

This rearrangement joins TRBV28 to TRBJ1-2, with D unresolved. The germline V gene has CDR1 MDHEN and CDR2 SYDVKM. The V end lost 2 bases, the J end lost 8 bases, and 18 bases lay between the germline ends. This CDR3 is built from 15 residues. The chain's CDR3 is CASSLSSGPRGGYTF. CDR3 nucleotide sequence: TGTGCCAGCAGTTTAAGCTCTGGACCGCGGGGAGGCTACACCTTC.